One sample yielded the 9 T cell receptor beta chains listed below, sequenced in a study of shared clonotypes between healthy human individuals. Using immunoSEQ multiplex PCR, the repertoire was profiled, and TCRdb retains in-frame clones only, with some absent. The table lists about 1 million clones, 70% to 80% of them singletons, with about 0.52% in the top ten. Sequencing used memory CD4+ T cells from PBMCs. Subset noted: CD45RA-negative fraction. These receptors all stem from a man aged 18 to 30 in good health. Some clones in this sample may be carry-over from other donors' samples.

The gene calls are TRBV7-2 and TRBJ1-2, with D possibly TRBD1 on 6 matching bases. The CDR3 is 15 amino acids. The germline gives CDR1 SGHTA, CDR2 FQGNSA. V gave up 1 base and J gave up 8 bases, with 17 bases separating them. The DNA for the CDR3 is TGTGCCAGCAGCTTAGGGTCGGTGGGGGGCTTCGGCTACACCTTC. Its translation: CASSLGSVGGFGYTF. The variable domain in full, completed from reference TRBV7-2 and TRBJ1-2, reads GAGVSQSPSNKVTEKGKDVELRCDPISGHTALYWYRQSLGQGLEFLIYFQGNSAPDKSGLPSDRFSAERTGGSVSTLTIQRTQQEDSAVYLCASSLGSVGGFGYTFGSGTRLTVV.

This chain's CDR3 is CASSKVMETRGTGANQPQHF. Written as DNA, the CDR3 is TGTGCCAGCAGCAAAGTTATGGAGACGAGGGGGACAGGAGCGAATCAGCCCCAGCATTTT. V usage is TRBV21-1 and J usage is TRBJ1-5; the table's D call, TRBD1, was not checked against the DNA. TRBV21-1 is assigned pseudogene status. The CDR3 sequence is 20 residues long.

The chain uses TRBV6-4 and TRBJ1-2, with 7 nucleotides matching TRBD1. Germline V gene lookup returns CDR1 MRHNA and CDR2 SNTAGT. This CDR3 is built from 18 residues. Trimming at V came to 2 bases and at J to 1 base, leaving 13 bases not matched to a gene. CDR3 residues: CASSDETGASLLNYGYTF. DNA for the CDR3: TGTGCCAGCAGTGACGAAACAGGGGCCTCCCTACTTAACTATGGCTACACCTTC.

The CDR3 is CASSLYGGEQFF. The CDR3 DNA follows: TGTGCCAGCAGCCTGTACGGGGGTGAGCAGTTCTTC. The rearrangement uses TRBV11-2 and TRBJ2-1; a possible D gene is TRBD2 (6 bases). With 5 bases removed from V and 9 bases from J, the gap between germline ends came to 11 bases. The CDR3 sequence is 12 residues long. CDR1 is SGHAT, CDR2 FQNNGV, per germline.

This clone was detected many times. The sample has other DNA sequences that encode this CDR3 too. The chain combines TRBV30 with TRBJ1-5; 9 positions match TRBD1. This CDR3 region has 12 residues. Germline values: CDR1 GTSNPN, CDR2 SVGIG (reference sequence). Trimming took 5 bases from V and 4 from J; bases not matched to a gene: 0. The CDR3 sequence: CAWGQGNQPQHF. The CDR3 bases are TGTGCCTGGGGACAGGGGAATCAGCCCCAGCATTTT.

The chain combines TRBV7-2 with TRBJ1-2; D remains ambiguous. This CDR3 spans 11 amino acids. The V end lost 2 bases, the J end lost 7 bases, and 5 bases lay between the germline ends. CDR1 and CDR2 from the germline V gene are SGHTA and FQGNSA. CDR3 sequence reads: CASSLLVGYTF. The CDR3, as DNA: TGTGCCAGCAGCTTATTGGTTGGCTACACCTTC.

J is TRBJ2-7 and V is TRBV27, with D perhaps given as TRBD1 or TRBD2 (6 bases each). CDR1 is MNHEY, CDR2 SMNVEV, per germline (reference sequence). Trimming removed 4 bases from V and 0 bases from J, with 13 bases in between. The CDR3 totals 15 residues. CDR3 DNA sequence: TGTGCCAGCAGTTCTCAGGGGACTGCCTCCTACGAGCAGTACTTC. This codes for CASSSQGTASYEQYF.

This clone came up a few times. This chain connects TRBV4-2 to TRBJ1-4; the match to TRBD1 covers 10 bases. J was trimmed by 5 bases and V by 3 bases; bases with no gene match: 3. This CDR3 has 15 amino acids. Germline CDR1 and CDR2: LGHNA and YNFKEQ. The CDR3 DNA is TGTGCCAGCAGCCAGACAGGGGGCGCAAATGAAAAACTGTTTTTT. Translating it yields CASSQTGGANEKLFF.

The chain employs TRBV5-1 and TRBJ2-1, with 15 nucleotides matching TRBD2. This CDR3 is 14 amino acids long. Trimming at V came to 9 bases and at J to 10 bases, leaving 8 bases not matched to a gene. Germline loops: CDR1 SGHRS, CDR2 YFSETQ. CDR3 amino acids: CATRTSGRAGEQFF. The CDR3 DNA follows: TGCGCCACCCGGACTAGCGGGAGGGCGGGAGAGCAGTTCTTC. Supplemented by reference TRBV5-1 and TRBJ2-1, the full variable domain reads KAGVTQTPRYLIKTRGQQVTLSCSPISGHRSVSWYQQTPGQGLQFLFEYFSETQRNKGNFPGRFSGRQFSNSRSEMNVSTLELGDSALYLCATRTSGRAGEQFFGPGTRLTVL.